The 32 T cell receptor beta chains listed next were all sequenced from one sample in a study of response to subunit inactivated influenza vaccine. TCRdb called the RT-PCR reads again in MiXCR, with one record for every CDR3 protein. In the table there are over 650,000 distinct CDR3 sequences, less than 20% of which are singletons. The specimen was PBMCs from blood, collected about 5 days after vaccination. The receptors shown here come from a man aged 45 to 65 who received an inactivated influenza vaccine.

This clonotype was counted between two and nine times. The chain couples TRBV7-9 to TRBJ1-1; D gene unclear. The CDR3 covers 14 residues. The germline CDR1 and CDR2 sequences are SEHNR and FQNEAQ (reference sequence). Deletions cut 5 bases from V and 2 bases from J, with 12 bases between. In DNA form, the CDR3 reads TGTGCCAGCAGCCCCTCCCTGGGAAACACTGAAGCTTTCTTT. It specifies CASSPSLGNTEAFF.

This clonotype has only a few counts. This chain uses TRBV7-2 with TRBJ2-3, with D unresolved. Germline V gene lookup returns CDR1 SGHTA and CDR2 FQGNSA. This CDR3 region has 13 residues. V was cut by 5 bases and J by 4 bases, with 10 bases left in between. The CDR3 here is CASSPRSPDTQYF. CDR3 in DNA: TGTGCCAGCAGCCCCCGATCCCCAGATACGCAGTATTTT.

The CDR3 region has the DNA TGTGCCAGCAGCTCACAGGCCCTTGTTGGCTACACCTTC. Amino acids: CASSSQALVGYTF. V gene TRBV7-9 combines with J gene TRBJ1-2, with D tentatively TRBD1 (5 bases). Germline values: CDR1 SEHNR, CDR2 FQNEAQ (reference sequence). The CDR3 length is 13 residues. V was pared by 4 bases and J by 7 bases, with 13 bases between.

The chain has TRBV5-5 and TRBJ1-5; 11 positions agree with TRBD1. The CDR3 sequence is 15 residues long. After removal of 4 bases from V and 4 bases from J, the junction contained 4 bases not matched to a gene. The germline V gene encodes CDR1 SGHKS and CDR2 YYEKEE (reference sequence). Here the CDR3 reads CASSMGTGGNQPQHF. For the CDR3, the DNA is TGTGCCAGCAGCATGGGGACAGGGGGTAATCAGCCCCAGCATTTT.

This clonotype was picked up a small number of times. The chain carries TRBV5-1 and TRBJ2-7, with 11 positions matching TRBD1. J was trimmed by 5 bases and V by 5 bases; bases with no gene match: 12. This CDR3 is built from 16 residues. The germline V gene encodes CDR1 SGHRS and CDR2 YFSETQ. The CDR3 sequence: CASRPSWDRGYNEQYF. For the CDR3, the DNA is TGCGCCAGCAGACCCTCTTGGGACAGGGGGTATAACGAGCAGTACTTC.

This clonotype was seen ten or more times. CDR3 coding DNA: TGCAGCGTTCTACAGGGGGCGACCTACGAGCAGTACTTC. Translating gives CSVLQGATYEQYF. The rearrangement uses TRBV29-1 and TRBJ2-7, with 9 bases identical to TRBD1. The CDR3 totals 13 residues. J lost 2 bases, V lost 5 bases, and 4 bases had no gene match. CDR1 and CDR2 from the germline V gene are SQVTM and ANQGSEA.

The chain joins TRBV30 to TRBJ1-1; D is possibly TRBD1 (5 bases). CDR3 length: 13 residues. CDR1 and CDR2 (germline): GTSNPN, SVGIG (reference sequence). The ends were cut back, 0 bases at V and 7 bases at J, with 12 bases in the middle. CDR3 in DNA: TGTGCCTGGAGTGTAGCCGAGGGGAGTGAAGCTTTCTTT. Its protein is CAWSVAEGSEAFF.

The count of this clonotype is one. The gene calls are TRBV20-1 and TRBJ2-5, with D uncertain. Germline CDR1 DFQATT, CDR2 SNEGSKA (reference sequence). The CDR3 consists of 11 residues. The ends were cut back, 0 bases at V and 3 bases at J, with 2 bases in the middle. The CDR3 sequence is CSARDKETQYF. For the CDR3, the DNA is TGCAGTGCTAGAGATAAAGAGACCCAGTACTTC.

This clonotype was counted between two and nine times. The rearrangement uses TRBV6-5 and TRBJ2-1, with TRBD2 identical over 12 bases. V shed 2 bases, J shed 5 bases, and the junction held 4 bases outside the gene matches. CDR1 and CDR2 from the germline V gene are MNHEY and SVGAGI. This CDR3 contains 16 residues. CDR3 nucleotides: TGTGCCAGCAGTTACCAGACTAGCGGGGGAAACAATGAGCAGTTCTTC. This encodes CASSYQTSGGNNEQFF.

This clonotype has a single count. The CDR3, as DNA: TGTGCCAGCAGCGTAGATACAGACAGAGAGACCCAGTACTTC. Protein: CASSVDTDRETQYF. The V and J genes are TRBV9 and TRBJ2-5, with a possible D match to TRBD1 (5 bases). Germline V lookup: CDR1 SGDLS, CDR2 YYNGEE. The CDR3 extends over 14 amino acids. V was pared by 0 bases and J by 4 bases, with 10 bases between.

This clonotype was found a few times. The chain combines TRBV20-1 with TRBJ2-1; unclear D gene. Germline loops: CDR1 DFQATT, CDR2 SNEGSKA (reference sequence). V dropped 3 bases and J dropped 2 bases, with 8 bases sitting between them. This CDR3 has 13 amino acids. The CDR3 nucleotides read TGCAGTGCTAGTAGGCGCGCCTACAATGAGCAGTTCTTC. Its protein is CSASRRAYNEQFF.

This clonotype was found a few times. J is TRBJ2-1 and V is TRBV30, with TRBD2 matching 8 bases. CDR3 length: 16 amino acids. Germline V gene data show CDR1 as GTSNPN and CDR2 as SVGIG (reference sequence). Trimming at V came to 4 bases and at J to 3 bases, leaving 11 bases not matched to a gene. CDR3 protein: CAWTNKAGDFYNEQFF. In DNA form, the CDR3 reads TGTGCCTGGACCAATAAAGCGGGGGACTTCTACAATGAGCAGTTCTTC.

Here the CDR3 reads CSASRLAGGGSYNEQFF. The DNA of the CDR3 is TGCAGTGCTAGTCGTCTAGCGGGAGGAGGTTCCTACAATGAGCAGTTCTTC. The rearrangement uses TRBV20-1 and TRBJ2-1; 11 nucleotides line up with TRBD2. The CDR3 is made up of 17 amino acids. CDR1 and CDR2 from the germline V gene are DFQATT and SNEGSKA (reference sequence). With V trimmed by 3 bases and J by 1 base, 8 bases remained unmatched.

This clonotype was seen only a few times. The rearrangement uses TRBV18 and TRBJ2-7; weak D call: TRBD1 (6 bases). V gave up 3 bases and J gave up 3 bases, with 12 bases separating them. Germline values: CDR1 KGHSH, CDR2 LQKENI. The CDR3 is 14 residues long. The CDR3 DNA reads TGTGCCAGCTCACCTATACAGGGCAGCTACGAGCAGTACTTC. It yields the protein CASSPIQGSYEQYF.

In DNA form, the CDR3 reads TGTGCCAGCAGTTTACCCCGGGAGGGTTCGGATGGCTACACCTTC. This encodes CASSLPREGSDGYTF. This rearrangement joins TRBV28 to TRBJ1-2, with D unclear. Deletions cut 2 bases from V and 6 bases from J, with 16 bases between. This CDR3 spans 15 amino acids. The V gene's germline CDR1 is MDHEN and CDR2 SYDVKM.

At least ten counts were recorded for this clonotype. CDR3 residues: CASRRTGTDNSPLHF. The CDR3 DNA sequence: TGCGCCAGCAGACGAACCGGGACAGATAATTCACCCCTCCACTTT. J is TRBJ1-6 and V is TRBV5-1; 7 bases line up with TRBD1. CDR1 and CDR2 (germline): SGHRS, YFSETQ. V trimming: 5 bases; J trimming: 5 bases; junction bases outside the gene matches: 7. The length of the CDR3 is 15 residues.

This clonotype has more than one count but fewer than ten. The genes are TRBV5-6 and TRBJ2-1, with TRBD2 matching 7 bases. Germline lookup yields CDR1 SGHDT and CDR2 YYEEEE. This CDR3 has 16 amino acids. Trimming removed 0 bases from V and 3 bases from J; junction bases left unmatched: 6. DNA for the CDR3: TGTGCCAGCAGCTTGGTCCTAGCGGACTACTACAATGAGCAGTTCTTC. Translation gives CASSLVLADYYNEQFF.

This clonotype was picked up a small number of times. This chain joins TRBV20-1 and TRBJ2-2, with D tentatively TRBD2 (5 bases). V was shortened by 6 bases and J by 3 bases, with 11 bases between the two germline ends. The CDR3 consists of 13 residues. CDR1 and CDR2 from the germline V gene are DFQATT and SNEGSKA (reference sequence). CDR3 amino acids: CSARGGDTGELFF. The CDR3 DNA reads as TGCAGTGCCCGAGGAGGCGACACCGGGGAGCTGTTTTTT.

This clonotype was seen a few times. V and J are TRBV4-1 and TRBJ1-5; tentative D call: TRBD1 (6 bases). Trimming left V 2 bases short and J 4 bases short, with 12 bases between. Germline CDR1 MGHRA, CDR2 YSYEKL. This CDR3 is 15 amino acids long. The CDR3 DNA follows: TGCGCCAGCAGCCAATACGTGGACAGAAATCAGCCCCAGCATTTT. This encodes CASSQYVDRNQPQHF.

This clonotype was found a few times. CDR3 in DNA: TGTGCCAGCAGCTTCGGACAGGGGCTTAACATTCAGTACTTC. Encoded protein: CASSFGQGLNIQYF. The rearrangement joins TRBV7-8 to TRBJ2-4, with TRBD1 matching over 9 bases. CDR3 length: 14 amino acids. Losses at the gene ends were 3 bases for V and 7 bases for J; bases not matched to a gene: 4. In germline, CDR1 is SGHVS, CDR2 FQNEAQ.

V and J are TRBV3-1 and TRBJ2-2; tentatively, D is TRBD1 (5 bases). V was shortened by 0 bases and J by 6 bases, with 8 bases between the two germline ends. The germline CDR1 and CDR2 sequences are LGHDT and YNNKEL (reference sequence). The CDR3 has 14 amino acids. CDR3 DNA: TGTGCCAGCAGCCAAGATGGCAGGGCCGGGGAGCTGTTTTTT. Its protein is CASSQDGRAGELFF.

The chain joins TRBV13 to TRBJ2-1; perhaps TRBD1 as D (6 bases). The CDR3 consists of 14 residues. Trimming left V 2 bases short and J 5 bases short, with 10 bases between. The germline CDR1 and CDR2 sequences are PRHDT and FYEKMQ (reference sequence). Written as DNA, the CDR3 is TGTGCCAGCAGCTTACGGCAGGGGAACAATGAGCAGTTCTTC. Translating gives CASSLRQGNNEQFF.

This clonotype was detected a few times. This chain connects TRBV15 to TRBJ1-5; D remains ambiguous. Germline V gene sequence: CDR1 LNHNV, CDR2 YYDKDF (reference sequence). The CDR3 loop spans 17 amino acids. Trimming shortened V by 1 base and J by 4 bases, and 17 bases separated the two germline ends. In DNA, the CDR3 is TGTGCCACCAGCAGAGTTGGGCAGGACGGGAGAAATCAGCCCCAGCATTTT. Its translation is CATSRVGQDGRNQPQHF. The entire variable domain, with the rest obtained from reference TRBV15 and TRBJ1-5, is as follows: DAMVIQNPRYQVTQFGKPVTLSCSQTLNHNVMYWYQQKSSQAPKLLFHYYDKDFNNEADTPDNFQSRRPNTSFCFLDIRSPGLGDTAMYLCATSRVGQDGRNQPQHFGDGTRLSIL.

This clonotype was picked up a small number of times. The rearrangement uses TRBV12-3 or TRBV12-4 and TRBJ2-3, with 12 nucleotides matching TRBD2. J was trimmed by 7 bases and V by 6 bases; bases with no gene match: 11. The CDR3 is 16 residues long. CDR3 bases: TGTGCCAGCAGCCCCCTAGCGGGAGGGTTTGAGAATACGCAGTATTTT. Amino acids: CASSPLAGGFENTQYF.

This clonotype was detected a few times. This rearrangement joins TRBV20-1 to TRBJ2-3; 8 positions match TRBD2. V gave up 6 bases and J gave up 4 bases; unmatched junction bases: 12. The CDR3 spans 15 residues. Germline CDR1 reads DFQATT; CDR2 reads SNEGSKA (reference sequence). DNA of the CDR3: TGCAGTGCGATCAAGGGGCTAGCGGGCTCAGATACGCAGTATTTT. It yields the protein CSAIKGLAGSDTQYF.

The rearrangement uses TRBV7-2 and TRBJ2-3; D perhaps matches TRBD2 (6 bases). The germline gives CDR1 SGHTA, CDR2 FQGNSA. The V gene lost 1 base and the J gene lost 9 bases, with 11 bases spanning the gap. The CDR3 spans 13 residues. The CDR3 region has the DNA TGTGCCAGCAGCTTAGGGGGGGTCGGGACGCAGTATTTT. Amino acid sequence: CASSLGGVGTQYF.

The V gene is TRBV4-1, the J gene TRBJ2-7, with 11 bases fitting TRBD2. There are 16 residues in the CDR3. The trim removed 1 base at V and 2 bases at J, leaving 4 bases unmatched. In germline, CDR1 is MGHRA, CDR2 YSYEKL. CDR3 nucleotides: TGCGCCAGCAGCCAAGTGGCTAGCGGGGGGACCTACGAGCAGTACTTC. This codes for CASSQVASGGTYEQYF.

This clonotype was found many times. The chain links TRBV11-2 to TRBJ2-1, with 13 bases that match TRBD2. Germline CDR1 reads SGHAT; CDR2 reads FQNNGV. Trimming removed 0 bases from V and 7 bases from J; junction bases left unmatched: 6. The CDR3 length is 17 residues. The CDR3 spells CASSLDPTSGGNNEQFF. The DNA of the CDR3 is TGTGCCAGCAGCTTAGATCCGACTAGCGGGGGGAATAATGAGCAGTTCTTC.

This clonotype was found a few times. This chain joins TRBV12-3 or TRBV12-4 and TRBJ1-6; 7 bases fit TRBD1. This CDR3 spans 15 amino acids. Trimming cost V 8 bases and J 3 bases; bases outside gene matches: 7. CDR3: CASARQGSYNSPLHF. The CDR3 nucleotides are TGTGCCAGCGCACGACAGGGAAGCTATAATTCACCCCTCCACTTT.

The chain uses TRBV12-3 or TRBV12-4 and TRBJ2-1, with D possibly matching TRBD1 (6 bases). Trimming removed 5 bases at V and 3 bases at J, with 11 bases between. This CDR3 is built from 14 residues. The CDR3 is CASSTWDNYNEQFF. CDR3 nucleotide sequence: TGTGCCAGCAGTACCTGGGACAACTACAATGAGCAGTTCTTC.

There are a few counts of this clonotype. The chain carries TRBV7-6 and TRBJ2-3; D remains ambiguous. Germline V lookup: CDR1 SGHVS, CDR2 FNYEAQ. CDR3 length: 15 amino acids. The ends were cut back, 1 base at V and 4 bases at J, with 12 bases in the middle. The DNA for the CDR3 is TGTGCCAGCAGCTTAGAGCCGGCAGCTCCAGATACGCAGTATTTT. It translates to CASSLEPAAPDTQYF.

This clonotype was observed a few times. The CDR3 region has the DNA TGCAGCGTTGAGGGCCAACCCGGGGACGGCTACACCTTC. Protein: CSVEGQPGDGYTF. This rearrangement joins TRBV29-1 to TRBJ1-2; a possible D gene is TRBD1 (5 bases). Germline values: CDR1 SQVTM, CDR2 ANQGSEA. The V end lost 3 bases, the J end lost 8 bases, and 16 bases lay between the germline ends. The CDR3 extends over 13 amino acids.